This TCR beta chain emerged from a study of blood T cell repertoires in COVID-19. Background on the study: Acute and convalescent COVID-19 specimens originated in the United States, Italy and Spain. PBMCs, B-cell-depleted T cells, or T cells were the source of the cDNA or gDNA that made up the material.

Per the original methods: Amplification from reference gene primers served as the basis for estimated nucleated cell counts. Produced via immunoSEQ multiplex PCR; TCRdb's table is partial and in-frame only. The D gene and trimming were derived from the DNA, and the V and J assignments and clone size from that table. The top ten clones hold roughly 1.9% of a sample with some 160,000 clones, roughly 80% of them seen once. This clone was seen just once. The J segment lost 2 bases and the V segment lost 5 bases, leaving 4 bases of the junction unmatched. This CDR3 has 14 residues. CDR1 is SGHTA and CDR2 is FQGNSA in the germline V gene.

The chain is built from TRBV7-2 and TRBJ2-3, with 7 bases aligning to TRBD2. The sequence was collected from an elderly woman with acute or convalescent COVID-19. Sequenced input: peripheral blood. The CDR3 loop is CASSPTSLTDTQYF. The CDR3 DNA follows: TGTGCCAGCAGCCCGACTAGCCTCACAGATACGCAGTATTTT.